These 30 T cell receptor beta chains originate from one sample sequenced in a study of human T cells and chemical hapten exposure. Unfractionated whole blood served as the source for total RNA extraction. One entry per CDR3 protein, called by TCRdb with MiXCR from the 5' RACE reads. The sample contains under 150,000 distinct CDR3 sequences, roughly 18% of which appear only once. The origin of the receptors is a human donor in good health.

A few counts support this clonotype. V and J are TRBV28 and TRBJ1-2; D gene uncertain. Trimming stripped 5 bases from V and 2 bases from J, with 18 bases between. The germline CDR1 and CDR2 sequences are MDHEN and SYDVKM. The CDR3 spans 16 residues. The CDR3 nucleotides read TGTGCCAGCAGTACCACTTGGAGACTGAGAAACTATGGCTACACCTTC. Residues: CASSTTWRLRNYGYTF.

The chain joins TRBV10-3 to TRBJ1-3; D not resolved. CDR1 ENHRY and CDR2 SYGVKD come from the germline V gene. V was clipped by 5 bases and J by 3 bases, with 5 bases between them. This CDR3 contains 12 residues. As DNA, the CDR3 is TGTGCCATCAGTCCACTTGGAAACACCATATATTTT. Residues: CAISPLGNTIYF.

This clonotype occurred a few times. The J gene is TRBJ1-1, the V gene TRBV12-3 or TRBV12-4; weak D call: TRBD1 (5 bases). CDR3 length: 12 residues. Between the trimmed V and J ends, which lost 2 bases and 9 bases, there was a span of 10 bases. The DNA for the CDR3 is TGTGCCAGCAGTTTAACCAGGGCTAAAGCTTTCTTT. Protein: CASSLTRAKAFF.

V is TRBV27 and J is TRBJ2-3; D tentatively reads TRBD1 or TRBD2 (5 bases each). The CDR3 spans 17 residues. V shed 5 bases and J shed 4 bases, with 22 bases lying between them. Germline loops: CDR1 MNHEY, CDR2 SMNVEV (reference sequence). CDR3 sequence (DNA): TGTGCCAGCAGTCACTACCAAGGGGAGTCCGCAGCAGATACGCAGTATTTT. Translation gives CASSHYQGESAADTQYF.

This clonotype came up a few times. Here the CDR3 DNA reads TGTGCCAGCAGCCAAGGGCAGGTTATCTACGAGCAGTACTTC. It codes for CASSQGQVIYEQYF. The V and J genes are TRBV3-1 and TRBJ2-7; no reliable D call. Germline V CDR1 and CDR2: LGHDT, YNNKEL (reference sequence). Trimming left V 1 base short and J 3 bases short, with 10 bases between. This CDR3 spans 14 amino acids.

This clonotype was observed a handful of times. The chain recombines TRBV5-8 with TRBJ2-1; 8 nucleotides match TRBD1. Germline V CDR1 and CDR2: SGHTS, YDEGEE. The CDR3 is 15 amino acids. After removal of 0 bases from V and 8 bases from J, the junction contained 7 bases not matched to a gene. DNA for the CDR3: TGTGCCAGCAGCTTGGGGACAGGGTGGAGGGATGAGCAGTTCTTC. It codes for CASSLGTGWRDEQFF.

The J gene is TRBJ2-3, the V gene TRBV24-1; a possible D gene is TRBD2 (5 bases). The germline V gene has CDR1 KGHDR and CDR2 SFDVKD. V lost 7 bases, J lost 7 bases, and 17 bases lay in between. CDR3 length equals 14 residues. DNA for the CDR3: TGTGCCACCAGCCGAGGAGGCTCTGGAAATACGCAGTATTTT. Translating gives CATSRGGSGNTQYF.

This chain links TRBV5-1 with TRBJ2-7; TRBD1 might be the D (7 bases). From germline, CDR1 is SGHRS and CDR2 YFSETQ. The CDR3 consists of 15 residues. Trimming removed 1 base from V and 0 bases from J, with 11 bases in between. This CDR3 is CASSLRQGGSYEQYF. The CDR3 nucleotides are TGCGCCAGCAGCTTGAGGCAGGGGGGCTCCTACGAGCAGTACTTC.

A few counts support this clonotype. The genes are TRBV20-1 and TRBJ2-1; a weak D match, TRBD2 (6 bases). Trimming stripped 0 bases from V and 4 bases from J, with 16 bases between. The CDR3 contains 16 residues. The germline gives CDR1 DFQATT, CDR2 SNEGSKA (reference sequence). The CDR3 bases are TGCAGTGCTAGAGATAATCTAGCGCATTCTTACAATGAGCAGTTCTTC. Protein: CSARDNLAHSYNEQFF.

V is TRBV6-2 or TRBV6-3 and J is TRBJ2-1, with 8 positions matching TRBD2. V dropped 2 bases and J dropped 7; count of bases not matched to a gene: 4. The CDR3 length is 14 residues. The germline gives CDR1 MNHEY, CDR2 SVGEGT. The DNA of the CDR3 is TGTGCCAGCAGTTACGCGGGAGGAAGTAATGAGCAGTTCTTC. Its translation: CASSYAGGSNEQFF.

The CDR3 bases are TGTGCCTGGTCTGGGGGGCTGAATGAGCAGTTCTTC. This codes for CAWSGGLNEQFF. The rearrangement links TRBV30 to TRBJ2-1; the D call may be TRBD1 or TRBD2 (6 bases each). The CDR3 contains 12 residues. Trimming removed 5 bases from V and 7 bases from J, with 12 bases in between. Germline V gene data show CDR1 as GTSNPN and CDR2 as SVGIG (reference sequence).

This clonotype has more than one count but fewer than ten. This chain joins TRBV20-1 and TRBJ2-1; 7 bases match TRBD2. The CDR3 length is 23 residues. The germline CDR1 and CDR2 sequences are DFQATT and SNEGSKA (reference sequence). The V gene end was trimmed by 0 bases and the J gene end by 0 bases; junction bases not matched to a gene: 26. Here the CDR3 reads CSARDSIPSVASGYRSSYNEQFF. DNA for the CDR3: TGCAGTGCTAGAGATTCGATCCCGAGTGTTGCTAGCGGATACAGAAGCTCCTACAATGAGCAGTTCTTC.

The chain couples TRBV29-1 to TRBJ2-6; a weak D match, TRBD1 (5 bases). Trimming left V 4 bases short and J 0 bases short, with 7 bases between. The CDR3 is 14 amino acids. Germline V lookup: CDR1 SQVTM, CDR2 ANQGSEA. The CDR3 here is CSVAGSSGANVLTF. In DNA form, the CDR3 reads TGCAGCGTTGCAGGGTCCTCTGGGGCCAACGTCCTGACTTTC.

This chain connects TRBV27 to TRBJ2-1; D not resolved. V was trimmed by 7 bases and J by 2 bases, leaving 6 bases between them. CDR1 and CDR2 from the germline V gene are MNHEY and SMNVEV (reference sequence). There are 12 residues in the CDR3. The CDR3 nucleotides are TGTGCCAGCATGGCCACCTACAATGAGCAGTTCTTC. Amino acids: CASMATYNEQFF.

Here the CDR3 reads CASSLRKIGQAYNSPLHF. CDR3 sequence (DNA): TGTGCCAGCAGCTTACGGAAAATCGGGCAGGCCTATAATTCACCCCTCCACTTT. The rearrangement uses TRBV11-2 and TRBJ1-6; D gene unclear. Germline V gene data show CDR1 as SGHAT and CDR2 as FQNNGV. Trimming took 2 bases from V and 2 from J, leaving 16 bases between them. This CDR3 contains 18 residues.

The chain has TRBV11-1 and TRBJ2-1; 14 bases align to TRBD2. The CDR3 contains 16 residues. CDR1 is SGHAT, CDR2 FQDESV, per germline (reference sequence). Trimming removed 6 bases from V and 9 bases from J; junction bases left unmatched: 10. The CDR3 reads CASRRLAGGPSGEQFF. DNA for the CDR3: TGTGCCAGCAGACGACTAGCGGGAGGGCCATCTGGTGAGCAGTTCTTC. Combining the CDR3 with reference TRBV11-1 and TRBJ2-1 gives the whole variable domain EAEVAQSPRYKITEKSQAVAFWCDPISGHATLYWYRQILGQGPELLVQFQDESVVDDSQLPKDRFSAERLKGVDSTLKIQPAELGDSAMYLCASRRLAGGPSGEQFFGPGTRLTVL.

This clonotype was counted at least ten times. The rearrangement uses TRBV11-2 and TRBJ2-1, with D possibly being TRBD1 (5 bases). CDR1 and CDR2 from the germline V gene are SGHAT and FQNNGV. The length of the CDR3 is 12 residues. V shed 2 bases and J shed 10 bases, with 9 bases lying between them. In DNA, the CDR3 is TGTGCCAGCAGCTTATTGCCAGGGGAGCAGTTCTTC. This encodes CASSLLPGEQFF.

The chain has TRBV3-1 and TRBJ2-6; D is unresolved. Germline CDR1 reads LGHDT; CDR2 reads YNNKEL (reference sequence). With 1 base removed from V and 0 bases from J, the gap between germline ends came to 10 bases. CDR3 length equals 17 residues. CDR3 nucleotides: TGTGCCAGCAGCCAAGGGACGAGTAACTCTGGGGCCAACGTCCTGACTTTC. Protein product: CASSQGTSNSGANVLTF.

The chain joins TRBV5-6 to TRBJ2-1; the match to TRBD1 covers 7 bases. The CDR3 is 13 amino acids. Germline V gene lookup returns CDR1 SGHDT and CDR2 YYEEEE. After removal of 4 bases from V and 6 bases from J, the junction contained 4 bases not matched to a gene. CDR3 region: CASSQTGTNEQFF. The CDR3, as DNA: TGTGCCAGCAGCCAGACAGGGACCAATGAGCAGTTCTTC. Looking up the rest from reference TRBV5-6 and TRBJ2-1 gives the full variable domain: DAGVTQSPTHLIKTRGQQVTLRCSPKSGHDTVSWYQQALGQGPQFIFQYYEEEERQRGNFPDRFSGHQFPNYSSELNVNALLLGDSALYLCASSQTGTNEQFFGPGTRLTVL.

This clonotype was seen more than once but under ten times. This sequence joins TRBV14 and TRBJ1-4; 7 positions agree with TRBD1. V was clipped by 5 bases and J by 15 bases; unmatched bases: 15. Germline V gene data show CDR1 as SGHDN and CDR2 as FVKESK. This CDR3 comprises 14 residues. CDR3: CASSNIFGTGVMFF. In nucleotides, the CDR3 is TGTGCCAGCAGCAACATTTTTGGAACAGGGGTAATGTTTTTT.

The V gene is TRBV13, the J gene TRBJ2-1; 14 bases are a match to TRBD2. In germline, CDR1 is PRHDT, CDR2 FYEKMQ (reference sequence). V lost 2 bases, J lost 10 bases, and 10 bases stayed unmatched. This CDR3 is 17 amino acids long. The CDR3 here is CASSLRGTSGSWVEQFF. CDR3 nucleotide sequence: TGTGCCAGCAGCTTAAGAGGGACTAGCGGGAGTTGGGTAGAGCAGTTCTTC.

This chain links TRBV12-3 or TRBV12-4 with TRBJ1-2, with D hard to call. The CDR3 has 15 residues. Trimming shortened V by 5 bases and J by 4 bases, and 17 bases separated the two germline ends. The chain's CDR3 is CASSNQASTSYGYTF. In DNA form, the CDR3 reads TGTGCCAGCAGTAATCAGGCCTCCACTTCCTATGGCTACACCTTC.

This clonotype was detected a few times. The rearrangement links TRBV13 to TRBJ2-3, with 13 positions matching TRBD2. The germline gives CDR1 PRHDT, CDR2 FYEKMQ (reference sequence). CDR3 length equals 23 residues. Losses at the gene ends were 5 bases for V and 0 bases for J; bases not matched to a gene: 23. The CDR3, as DNA: TGTGCCAGCAGCCTGGAAGGGCACCGGACTAGCGGGAGTAGCGACCGAAGCACAGATACGCAGTATTTT. Residues: CASSLEGHRTSGSSDRSTDTQYF.

This clonotype was detected only a few times. This chain joins TRBV4-1 and TRBJ2-7, with D tentatively TRBD1 (6 bases). The CDR3 is 14 residues long. V shed 2 bases and J shed 3 bases, with 11 bases lying between them. Germline V gives CDR1 MGHRA, CDR2 YSYEKL. CDR3 nucleotides: TGCGCCAGCAGCCAACCAACAGGGAACTACGAGCAGTACTTC. Translated: CASSQPTGNYEQYF.

The rearrangement uses TRBV7-6 and TRBJ2-5; TRBD1 matches 9 bases. Per germline, CDR1 SGHVS and CDR2 FNYEAQ. Trimming removed 0 bases from V and 6 bases from J; junction bases left unmatched: 5. CDR3 length: 15 amino acids. CDR3 amino acids: CASSLAQGQGQTQYF. The DNA for the CDR3 is TGTGCCAGCAGCTTAGCGCAGGGACAGGGACAGACCCAGTACTTC.

The chain carries TRBV11-1 and TRBJ2-2; 9 bases map to TRBD2. Trimming removed 1 base from V and 8 bases from J; junction bases left unmatched: 5. Germline CDR1 reads SGHAT; CDR2 reads FQDESV (reference sequence). CDR3 length: 15 residues. CDR3 amino acids: CASSLVRGREGELFF. The CDR3 DNA reads as TGTGCCAGCAGCTTAGTCCGCGGGAGGGAGGGGGAGCTGTTTTTT.

The genes are TRBV5-1 and TRBJ2-3, with D hard to call. The CDR3 consists of 14 residues. Trimming removed 7 bases from V and 0 bases from J, with 12 bases in between. Per germline, CDR1 SGHRS and CDR2 YFSETQ. CDR3 DNA sequence: TGCGCCAGCGCCGTGACACCTAGCACAGATACGCAGTATTTT. Protein product: CASAVTPSTDTQYF. Full variable domain (remainder filled in from reference TRBV5-1 and TRBJ2-3): KAGVTQTPRYLIKTRGQQVTLSCSPISGHRSVSWYQQTPGQGLQFLFEYFSETQRNKGNFPGRFSGRQFSNSRSEMNVSTLELGDSALYLCASAVTPSTDTQYFGPGTRLTVL.

This rearrangement joins TRBV6-4 to TRBJ2-2; D is uncertain. Germline V lookup: CDR1 MRHNA, CDR2 SNTAGT. The CDR3 is 14 amino acids. V lost 5 bases and J 3 bases, leaving 10 bases between the germline ends. The CDR3 protein is CASSLVGHTGELFF. CDR3 DNA sequence: TGTGCCAGCAGTTTAGTCGGTCACACCGGGGAGCTGTTTTTT.

The gene calls are TRBV18 and TRBJ2-3; TRBD2 aligns across 7 bases. The germline V gene has CDR1 KGHSH and CDR2 LQKENI. The CDR3 contains 15 residues. With V trimmed by 3 bases and J by 4 bases, 7 bases remained unmatched. CDR3 residues: CASSPETSSADTQYF. In nucleotides, the CDR3 is TGTGCCAGCTCACCGGAGACTAGCTCGGCAGATACGCAGTATTTT.

The table lists this clonotype with a few counts. The CDR3 DNA reads as TGTGCCAGCAGCTTAGCCTTCCCGGGACAGGGGTTTCAGCCCCAGCATTTT. This encodes CASSLAFPGQGFQPQHF. This chain connects TRBV7-2 to TRBJ1-5, with 10 bases lining up with TRBD1. Germline CDR1 SGHTA, CDR2 FQGNSA. The CDR3 is made up of 17 amino acids. With V trimmed by 0 bases and J by 6 bases, 8 bases remained unmatched.